Sequencing of this T cell receptor (beta chain) was carried out in a study of identical twins. Findings and caveats of the study: Invariant MAIT and iNKT cells are populations that could partly confound zero-insertion analyses. Fewer insertions characterized abundant cord blood beta clonotypes, whereas memory repertoires showed none.

As to this clonotype: No antigen is known for it.

MiXCR, applied by TCRdb to the 5' RACE reads, yields one record per CDR3 protein. The repertoire holds under 300,000 distinct CDR3 sequences, with around 8.3% as singletons. These data are also associated with another study on yellow fever vaccine responses in identical twins. Per that study: Twins' vaccine T cell response reportedly gave the appearance of partial convergence and partial personalization.

Sequencing input: CD8+ T cells sorted from blood. The receptor was isolated from a woman aged 18-30 years in good health.

In nucleotides, the CDR3 is TGCGCCAGCAGCCAAGTACCCGGTCAGCCCCAGCATTTT. It specifies CASSQVPGQPQHF. V gene TRBV4-1 combines with J gene TRBJ1-5, with no clear D. The ends were cut back, 1 base at V and 6 bases at J, with 7 bases in the middle. The CDR3 runs 13 residues. Germline V gene lookup returns CDR1 MGHRA and CDR2 YSYEKL.